The clone carrying this TCR beta chain is medium-sized in the sample. The antigen remains undetermined. Unique molecular identifiers, one per molecule, were present on every TCR cDNA molecule. TCRdb redid the calling of the 5' RACE reads with MiXCR, one entry per CDR3 protein. The data contain 9,000 to 13,000 distinct CDR3 sequences, about 12% of them seen just once; the ten biggest clones take up over 9.5%. The data belong to a study of spatial heterogeneity in lung cancer. In the study overall: For tumor regions, TCR transcript counts showed a strong correlation with a T cell module score derived from matched bulk RNA-seq. The study, taken as a whole, reports: One measure, the expanded intratumoral alpha and beta TCR count, tracked tumor mutation counts.

Time point of the sample: sample taken at primary tumor resection. The sequenced material consisted of unsorted whole RNA from tumor, nontumor lung or frozen PBMC. Germline CDR1 is ENHRY and CDR2 is SYGVKD. The CDR3 is made up of 13 amino acids. V was clipped by 8 bases and J by 0 bases, with 10 bases between them. The chain is built from TRBV10-3 and TRBJ1-1; no clear D gene. The specimen comprised lung tumor tissue, sampled at surgery. This TCR was sampled from a female donor with early-stage non-small cell lung cancer. In DNA, the CDR3 is TGTGCCATCGGTGGGGATATGAACACTGAAGCTTTCTTT. Its protein product is CAIGGDMNTEAFF.